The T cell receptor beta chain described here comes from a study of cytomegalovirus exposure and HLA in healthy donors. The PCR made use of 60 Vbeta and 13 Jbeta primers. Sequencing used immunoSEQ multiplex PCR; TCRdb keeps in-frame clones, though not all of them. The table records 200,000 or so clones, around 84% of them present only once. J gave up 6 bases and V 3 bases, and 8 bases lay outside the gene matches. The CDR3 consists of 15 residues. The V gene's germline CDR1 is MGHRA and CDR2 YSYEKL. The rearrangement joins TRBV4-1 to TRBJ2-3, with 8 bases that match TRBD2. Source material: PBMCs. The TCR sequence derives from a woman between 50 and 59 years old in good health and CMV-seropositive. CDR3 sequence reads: CASSHGGGPGDTQYF. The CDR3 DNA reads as TGCGCCAGCAGCCACGGGGGGGGGCCTGGGGATACGCAGTATTTT.